The rows below give T cell receptor beta chains drawn from one sample of a study of blood T cell repertoires in COVID-19. The assay was immunoSEQ multiplex PCR, and TCRdb's table has in-frame clones only and misses some. This sample has more than 110,000 clones, with about 87% found just once. The sequencing input was peripheral blood. Receptor source: a woman older than 75 with acute or convalescent COVID-19. The CDR3 runs from the conserved cysteine through the conserved F or W. A D gene is named only where the DNA matches it firmly. Clone size, where shown, is once, few, many, or a class for clones that have expanded.

J | V | size | D | DNA | CDR3
TRBJ1-6 | TRBV21-1 | few | - | TGTGCCAGCAGCCGACAGGACAGGGGGGGAATAAGCGGCTATAATTCACCCCTCCACTTT | CASSRQDRGGISGYNSPLHF
TRBJ1-5 | TRBV7-2 | - | TRBD1 | TGTGCCAGCAACTTAGGACAGGGGAGGGCTCAGCATTTT | CASNLGQGRAQHF
TRBJ1-3 | TRBV5-6 | - | - | TGTGCCAGCAGCTTGGTATCTGGAAACACCATATATTTT | CASSLVSGNTIYF
TRBJ1-4 | TRBV2 | - | - | TGTGCCAGCAGGCAGGGCACTGAAAAACTGTTTTTT | CASRQGTEKLFF
TRBJ2-5 | TRBV30 | - | - | TGTGCCTGGGGACAGCAAGAGACCCAGTACTTC | CAWGQQETQYF
TRBJ1-4 | TRBV6-5 | - | - | TGTGCCAGCAGCGGGGGGGGGATAGATGAAAAACTGTTTTTT | CASSGGGIDEKLFF
TRBJ2-3 | TRBV7-3 | - | - | TGTGCCAGCAGCACCGAAGGGGGTCCAGATACGCAGTATTTT | CASSTEGGPDTQYF
TRBJ2-2 | TRBV5-1 | - | TRBD2 | TGCGCCAGCTGGCCGGGACTAGCGTATACCGGGGAGCTGTTTTTT | CASWPGLAYTGELFF
TRBJ2-3 | TRBV6-5 | - | TRBD1 | TGTGCCAGCAGCTTACAGGGGGCGCTGGGAGATACGCAGTATTTT | CASSLQGALGDTQYF
TRBJ1-5 | TRBV2 | - | - | TGTGCCAGCGGGGCAGGATCTCAGCCCCAGCATTTT | CASGAGSQPQHF
TRBJ1-1 | TRBV15 | - | - | TGTGCCGCGGTGGTTATGAACACTGAAGCTTTCTTT | CAAVVMNTEAFF
TRBJ2-3 | TRBV19 | - | TRBD2 | TGTGCCAGTACGGCTAGCGGGGGCCCCCTAAGAGGCACAGATACGCAGTATTTT | CASTASGGPLRGTDTQYF
TRBJ1-1 | TRBV18 | - | TRBD1 | TGTGCCAGCTCACTAGGGACAGTACCAAACACTGAAGCTTTCTTT | CASSLGTVPNTEAFF
TRBJ1-5 | TRBV10-3 | once | TRBD1 | TGTGCCATCAGTCCAGCCCCGGACAGGGGGAACCAGCCCCAGCATTTT | CAISPAPDRGNQPQHF
TRBJ1-4 | TRBV19 | - | TRBD1 | TGTGCCAGTAGTCTGGGACAGGGGATTGAAAAACTGTTTTTT | CASSLGQGIEKLFF
TRBJ1-2 | TRBV10-3 | - | - | TGTGCCATCAGTGAGTCGACGGGGACTAACTATGGCTACACCTTC | CAISESTGTNYGYTF
TRBJ1-2 | TRBV18 | - | TRBD1 | TGTGCCAGCTCACCGGGACAGGGCCTACACACCTTC | CASSPGQGLHTF
TRBJ2-3 | TRBV6-2/TRBV6-3 | - | - | TGTGCCAGCAGTTACAAAAGGGGGAGCACAGATACGCAGTATTTT | CASSYKRGSTDTQYF
TRBJ1-5 | TRBV3-1/TRBV3-2 | - | TRBD1 | TGTGCCAGCAGCCATCGGACAGGGGATCAGCCCCAGCATTTT | CASSHRTGDQPQHF
TRBJ2-1 | TRBV27 | - | - | TGTGCCAGCAGCCCCGAAATAGGAGCCTACAATGAGCAGTTCTTC | CASSPEIGAYNEQFF
TRBJ1-4 | TRBV5-6 | - | - | TGTGCCAGCAGCTTGGTGACAGGAGGTGGTGAAAAACTGTTTTTT | CASSLVTGGGEKLFF
TRBJ1-1 | TRBV28 | few | - | TGTGCCAGCACAGAGTACAGGGTACTGAACACTGAAGCTTTCTTT | CASTEYRVLNTEAFF
TRBJ1-2 | TRBV5-1 | - | TRBD1 | TGCGCCAGCAGCTTCGGACAGGGAGATGGCTACACCTTC | CASSFGQGDGYTF
TRBJ2-3 | TRBV9 | - | - | TGTGCCAGCAGCGGAGCCCCCGCAGATACGCAGTATTTT | CASSGAPADTQYF
TRBJ2-3 | TRBV2 | - | - | TGTGCCAGCAGTGCTAAAGATACGCAGTATTTT | CASSAKDTQYF
TRBJ1-2 | TRBV5-4 | - | - | TGTGCCAGCAGCAACGCGGGAGGGTCCTATGGCTACACCTTC | CASSNAGGSYGYTF
TRBJ1-1 | TRBV7-2 | - | - | TGTGCCAGCAGCTTACAGGGAGGGTTAACTGAAGCTTTCTTT | CASSLQGGLTEAFF
TRBJ1-1 | TRBV19 | - | TRBD1 | TGTGCCAGTAGTATAGGGGGCCCGACAGGGTACATGAACACTGAAGCTTTCTTT | CASSIGGPTGYMNTEAFF
TRBJ1-5 | TRBV24-1 | - | - | TGTGCCACCAGTGATTTAAACGGGGATCAGCCCCAGCATTTT | CATSDLNGDQPQHF
TRBJ1-2 | TRBV2 | - | TRBD1 | TGTGCCAGCATACCCTGGACAGGGCATGGCTACACCTTC | CASIPWTGHGYTF
TRBJ1-2 | TRBV6-1 | - | TRBD1 | TGTGCCAGCAGTGAACAATTGGGACAGCCTCTGACGCGCGGCTATGGCTACACCTTC | CASSEQLGQPLTRGYGYTF
TRBJ2-7 | TRBV20-1 | - | TRBD1 | TGCAGTGCTAGTAGAAAGGACAGGGCCTCCTACGAGCAGTACTTC | CSASRKDRASYEQYF
TRBJ1-2 | TRBV3-1/TRBV3-2 | once | TRBD1 | TGTGCCAGCAGATTCCAGGGGGCGGCGGGCTACACCTTC | CASRFQGAAGYTF
TRBJ1-5 | TRBV7-8 | - | TRBD1 | TGTGCCAGCAGCCGCGACAGGGTCGGACAGCCCCAGCATTTT | CASSRDRVGQPQHF
TRBJ2-3 | TRBV5-4 | once | TRBD2 | TGTGCCAGCACCCTGCGGAGCGGGGGGACAGATACGCAGTATTTT | CASTLRSGGTDTQYF
TRBJ1-1 | TRBV12-3/TRBV12-4 | - | - | TGTGCCAGCTCTGTTCGGAACACTGAAGCTTTCTTT | CASSVRNTEAFF
TRBJ1-4 | TRBV14 | - | - | TGTGCCAGCAGCTCATGGACAGCAACTAATGAAAAACTGTTTTTT | CASSSWTATNEKLFF
TRBJ1-4 | TRBV15 | few | - | TGTGCCACCAGCAGAGCCACAGATAATGAAAAACTGTTTTTT | CATSRATDNEKLFF
TRBJ1-3 | TRBV30 | - | TRBD1 | TGTGCCTGGAGTCTAGGGACAGTCTCTGGAAACACCATATATTTT | CAWSLGTVSGNTIYF
TRBJ1-5 | TRBV18 | - | - | TGTGCCAGCTCAGAGGCAGAAAATCAGCCCCAGCATTTT | CASSEAENQPQHF
TRBJ2-4 | TRBV5-1 | - | - | TGCGCCAGCAGCTTGGATCCAGATAACATTCAGTACTTC | CASSLDPDNIQYF
TRBJ2-3 | TRBV5-1 | few | - | TGCGCCAGCAGCACTGGCACAGATACGCAGTATTTT | CASSTGTDTQYF
TRBJ2-5 | TRBV7-9 | - | TRBD1 | TGTGCCAGCAGCTTGACAGGGGGCGTGAAGACCCAGTACTTC | CASSLTGGVKTQYF
TRBJ2-1 | TRBV6-4 | - | TRBD2 | TGTGCCAGCAGTGACTCGGGGCTAGCGGGGGGCAATGAGCAGTTCTTC | CASSDSGLAGGNEQFF
TRBJ2-6 | TRBV5-1 | - | - | TGCGCCAGCAGCTTGGAGACTACTGGGGCCAACGTCCTGACTTTC | CASSLETTGANVLTF
TRBJ1-1 | TRBV28 | - | TRBD1 | TGTGCCAGCAGTTCCCGACAGGGCAGAGTGAACACTGAAGCTTTCTTT | CASSSRQGRVNTEAFF
TRBJ2-7 | TRBV2 | - | TRBD2 | TGTGCCAGCAGTGAGCCCACTAGCGGGGGAAGGTACGAGCAGTACTTC | CASSEPTSGGRYEQYF
TRBJ1-2 | TRBV4-2 | few | - | TGTGCCAGCAGCCAAGCCCTTTTGGGGAGCAATGGCTACACCTTC | CASSQALLGSNGYTF
TRBJ1-2 | TRBV5-5 | few | TRBD1 | TGTGCCAGCACCAGAGACAGGGAATTTGGCTACACCTTC | CASTRDREFGYTF
TRBJ2-3 | TRBV24-1 | - | - | TGTGCCACCAGTGAGCCGGGGGCAGATACGCAGTATTTT | CATSEPGADTQYF
TRBJ1-3 | TRBV11-1 | few | - | TGTGCCAGCAGTTTAACAGGCGGCTCTGGAAACACCATATATTTT | CASSLTGGSGNTIYF
TRBJ2-5 | TRBV7-9 | - | - | TGTGCCAGCAGCTTAGCGTCCCTAGAGACCCAGTACTTC | CASSLASLETQYF
TRBJ1-2 | TRBV19 | - | TRBD1 | TGTGCCAGTGCAACGACAGGGAGCTATGGCTACACCTTC | CASATTGSYGYTF
TRBJ1-1 | TRBV5-1 | - | - | TGCGCCAGCAGCCTGATAGGAGGGCCGAACACTGAAGCTTTCTTT | CASSLIGGPNTEAFF
TRBJ2-3 | TRBV2 | - | TRBD2 | TGTGCCAGCAGCCAAGGGACTAGCGGGGGGCCGGATACGCAGTATTTT | CASSQGTSGGPDTQYF